This T cell receptor beta chain was profiled in a study of CD8 T cells in Susac syndrome. Reverse transcription used roughly 0.45 to 1 ug RNA and random hexamers. One entry per CDR3 protein results from TCRdb running MiXCR on the immunoSEQ multiplex PCR reads. Among about 80,000 distinct CDR3 sequences, around 94% were seen once, and the ten largest hold approximately 0.9%. Germline CDR1 is MNHNY and CDR2 is SVGAGI (reference sequence). CDR3 length: 16 residues. The trim removed 1 base at V and 4 bases at J, leaving 9 bases unmatched. The chain combines TRBV6-6 with TRBJ2-5; 7 nucleotides align to TRBD2. The specimen sequenced was CD8+ T cells from PBMCs. The sequence came from a human donor with Susac syndrome. Here the CDR3 reads CASSYWVGGPVETQYF. The CDR3 region has the DNA TGTGCCAGCAGTTACTGGGTGGGAGGGCCGGTAGAGACCCAGTACTTC.